These T cell receptor beta chains were read from a single sample in a study of read filtering for tumor transcriptome and immune sequencing. TCRdb itself ran the reads through MiXCR, one entry per CDR3 protein. This repertoire shows fewer than 25,000 distinct CDR3 sequences, 20% to 25% found once; its top ten account for roughly 17%. The material sequenced was a population of CD138-negative cells sorted from bone marrow. The receptors were sampled from a donor at least 40 years old with multiple myeloma. CDR3s include the opening cysteine and the closing phenylalanine or tryptophan. Fields, in order: V gene, D gene, J gene, clone size, CDR3 protein, CDR3 DNA. D genes are given only for firm matches. For some rows the clone size is stated as once, few or many, or as a class when expanded; others skip it.

TRBV5-1	TRBD1	TRBJ2-3	many	CASSLRDRGFTDTQYF	TGCGCCAGCAGCCTCCGGGACAGGGGATTCACAGATACGCAGTATTTT
TRBV2	TRBD1	TRBJ1-4	few	CAGHQGASTTNEKLFF	TGTGCCGGACATCAGGGGGCCTCTACAACTAATGAAAAACTGTTTTTT
TRBV5-6	.	TRBJ2-1	many	CASSLEGGSLYNEQFF	TGTGCCAGCAGCTTGGAAGGGGGGAGCCTATACAATGAGCAGTTCTTC
TRBV28	.	TRBJ1-5	few	CASSLIPTGLYRNQPQHF	TGTGCCAGCAGTTTAATACCTACGGGGTTATATCGCAATCAGCCCCAGCATTTT
TRBV4-2	.	TRBJ2-5	many	CASSQDSQETQYF	TGTGCCAGCAGCCAAGACAGCCAAGAGACCCAGTACTTC
TRBV7-9	.	TRBJ2-5	many	CASSLVPGKDETQYF	TGTGCCAGCAGCTTAGTCCCAGGGAAAGACGAGACCCAGTACTTC
TRBV11-2	TRBD1	TRBJ2-7	few	CASSRTGQGTYEQYF	TGTGCCAGCAGCCGGACGGGACAGGGTACATACGAGCAGTACTTC
TRBV30	.	TRBJ2-7	many	CAFSPRGAFSYEQYF	TGTGCCTTCTCGCCCCGAGGAGCTTTCTCCTACGAGCAGTACTTC
TRBV7-2	.	TRBJ2-7	.	CTSSLSEYEQYF	TGTACCAGCAGCTTATCTGAGTACGAGCAGTACTTC
TRBV9	.	TRBJ2-5	.	CASSGGQPGVQTQNF	TGTGCCAGCAGCGGTGGACAGCCCGGAGTACAGACCCAGAACTTC
TRBV4-1	.	TRBJ2-1	many	CASSQDIAGAQDNEQFF	TGCGCCAGCAGCCAAGATATTGCAGGGGCTCAGGACAATGAGCAGTTCTTC
TRBV29-1	.	TRBJ1-1	many	CSALVNTEAFF	TGCAGCGCCCTCGTGAACACTGAAGCTTTCTTT
TRBV29-1	.	TRBJ2-3	.	CSVASGTDTQYF	TGCAGCGTTGCTTCCGGCACAGATACGCAGTATTTT
TRBV20-1	TRBD2	TRBJ2-1	.	CSARDSGSGRSYNEQFF	TGCAGTGCTAGAGATTCGGGTAGCGGGAGGTCCTACAATGAGCAGTTCTTC
TRBV28	.	TRBJ1-5	few	CASTKERTLYSNQPQRF	TGTGCCAGCACGAAAGAGCGGACTTTATATAGCAATCAGCCCCAGCGTTTT
TRBV4-1	TRBD2	TRBJ2-4	many	CASSQDQLAGVRDIQYF	TGCGCCAGCAGCCAAGATCAACTAGCGGGAGTTAGAGACATTCAGTACTTC
TRBV7-8	.	TRBJ2-7	many	CASSLRDLSYEQYF	TGTGCCAGCAGCTTACGGGACCTCTCCTACGAGCAGTACTTC
TRBV20-1	.	TRBJ2-7	many	CSALMAKTYEQYF	TGCAGTGCCCTAATGGCGAAAACCTACGAGCAGTACTTC
TRBV9	TRBD2	TRBJ2-1	many	CASSVGTSSNEQFF	TGTGCCAGCAGCGTAGGGACTAGCAGCAATGAGCAGTTCTTC
TRBV7-8	TRBD2	TRBJ2-2	.	CASSLVSSGINTGELFF	TGTGCCAGCAGCTTAGTCTCTAGCGGGATAAACACCGGGGAGCTGTTTTTT
TRBV4-1	.	TRBJ2-2	many	CASSWGTGELFF	TGCGCCAGCAGCTGGGGCACCGGGGAGCTGTTTTTT
TRBV5-6	TRBD2	TRBJ2-1	many	CASSHGTSGARSSYNEQFF	TGTGCCAGCAGCCATGGAACTAGCGGGGCCCGCAGCTCCTACAATGAGCAGTTCTTC
TRBV28	TRBD2	TRBJ2-5	.	CASSLRLAGEEETQYF	TGTGCCAGCAGTTTAAGACTAGCGGGAGAGGAAGAGACCCAGTACTTC
TRBV20-1	TRBD2	TRBJ2-7	many	CSAWTSGDSYEQYF	TGCAGTGCCTGGACTAGCGGGGACTCCTACGAGCAGTACTTC
TRBV12-3/TRBV12-4	.	TRBJ2-2	many	CASSPGSRGTGELFF	TGTGCCAGCAGTCCGGGGTCCAGGGGCACCGGGGAGCTGTTTTTT
TRBV7-9	.	TRBJ2-7	.	CASSLWQGISYEPYF	TGTGCCAGCAGCCTATGGCAGGGAATCTCCTACGAGCCGTACTTC
TRBV18	.	TRBJ2-7	.	CASSPWSVHEQYF	TGTGCCAGCTCACCGTGGTCTGTCCACGAGCAGTACTTC
TRBV3-1	.	TRBJ2-1	few	CASSQGSSYNEQFF	TGTGCCAGCAGCCAAGGGAGCTCCTACAATGAGCAGTTCTTC
TRBV2	.	TRBJ2-3	few	CATNRDPLDTQYF	TGTGCCACCAATCGGGACCCATTGGATACGCAGTATTTT
TRBV4-2	TRBD2	TRBJ2-2	many	CASSQDPAGGPSGELFF	TGTGCCAGCAGCCAAGATCCAGCGGGAGGGCCTAGCGGGGAGCTGTTTTTT
TRBV28	TRBD2	TRBJ2-1	many	CASSQASGTNEQFF	TGTGCCAGCAGTCAGGCTAGCGGGACCAATGAGCAGTTCTTC
TRBV29-1	.	TRBJ1-1	many	CSGADRTSTEAFF	TGCAGCGGGGCCGACAGGACGAGCACTGAAGCTTTCTTT
TRBV6-5	TRBD2	TRBJ2-1	few	CASATSGAYNEQFF	TGTGCCAGCGCGACTAGCGGAGCCTACAATGAGCAGTTCTTC
TRBV3-1	TRBD1	TRBJ2-7	.	CASSQDWRTGMREQYF	TGTGCCAGCAGCCAAGATTGGAGGACAGGGATGAGGGAGCAGTACTTC
TRBV18	TRBD2	TRBJ2-3	.	CASSPLGLAGTDTQYF	TGTGCCAGCTCACCTCTAGGACTAGCGGGAACAGATACGCAGTATTTT
TRBV18	.	TRBJ2-7	many	CASSPLGGLASYEQYF	TGTGCCAGCTCACCCTTGGGAGGACTTGCTTCCTACGAGCAGTACTTC
TRBV6-5	TRBD1	TRBJ2-2	many	CASSHKRQGYTGELFF	TGTGCCAGCAGTCATAAACGACAGGGGTACACCGGGGAGCTGTTTTTT
TRBV3-1	.	TRBJ2-1	medium-sized	CASSQRDSTYEQFF	TGTGCCAGCAGCCAGCGGGACTCAACGTATGAGCAGTTCTTC
TRBV29-1	.	TRBJ1-1	many	CSVGGSTNTEAFF	TGCAGCGTTGGGGGGTCTACCAACACTGAAGCTTTCTTT
TRBV27	.	TRBJ2-7	many	CASRNTWAQVSEQYF	TGTGCCAGCAGGAACACCTGGGCCCAAGTATCCGAGCAGTACTTC
TRBV29-1	TRBD1	TRBJ2-1	many	CSVDRTGVSNEQFF	TGCAGCGTTGACAGGACAGGCGTAAGCAATGAGCAGTTCTTC
TRBV28	TRBD2	TRBJ2-1	many	CASSSSSGLAGVDNEQFF	TGTGCCAGCAGTTCATCCTCGGGGCTAGCGGGAGTCGACAATGAGCAGTTCTTC
TRBV20-1	TRBD1	TRBJ2-2	many	CSARDPTGTATGELFF	TGCAGTGCTAGAGACCCCACCGGGACAGCCACCGGGGAGCTGTTTTTT
TRBV29-1	.	TRBJ2-3	many	CSVAGKLRDTQYF	TGCAGCGTTGCGGGAAAGTTACGAGATACGCAGTATTTT
TRBV7-9	.	TRBJ2-5	many	CASSPNGPGPRETQYF	TGTGCCAGCAGCCCCAACGGGCCGGGACCAAGGGAGACCCAGTACTTC
TRBV7-9	.	TRBJ2-7	many	CASSSDIQVAYEQYF	TGTGCCAGCAGCTCAGATATACAGGTAGCCTACGAGCAGTACTTC
TRBV4-1	TRBD2	TRBJ2-4	many	CASSPTKAGGPGDIQYF	TGCGCCAGCAGCCCCACCAAAGCGGGAGGGCCAGGGGACATTCAGTACTTC
TRBV7-9	TRBD2	TRBJ2-3	many	CASSYSGSRTDTQYF	TGTGCCAGCAGCTACAGCGGGAGTCGGACAGATACGCAGTATTTT
TRBV7-2	TRBD2	TRBJ2-5	once	CASSLSGGLQATQYF	TGTGCTAGCAGCTTATCGGGAGGCCTTCAAGCGACCCAGTACTTC
TRBV20-1	TRBD1	TRBJ1-5	many	CSARDAGQGRKQPQHF	TGCAGTGCTAGAGATGCGGGACAGGGGAGGAAACAGCCCCAGCATTTT
TRBV29-1	.	TRBJ2-7	many	CSVGSRVGTYEQYF	TGCAGCGTGGGGTCGAGGGTGGGGACCTACGAGCAGTACTTC
TRBV28	.	TRBJ2-7	many	CASIRDRLSYEQYF	TGTGCCAGCATAAGAGACAGGCTCTCCTACGAGCAGTACTTC
TRBV28	.	TRBJ2-3	many	CASRNRRDEAIFCADTQYF	TGTGCCAGCAGAAACCGCAGGGACGAGGCTATTTTCTGCGCAGATACGCAGTATTTT
TRBV5-6	TRBD2	TRBJ2-1	.	CASSLETSGRVGLDNEQFF	TGTGCCAGCAGCTTGGAGACTAGCGGGAGGGTTGGCTTGGACAATGAGCAGTTCTTC